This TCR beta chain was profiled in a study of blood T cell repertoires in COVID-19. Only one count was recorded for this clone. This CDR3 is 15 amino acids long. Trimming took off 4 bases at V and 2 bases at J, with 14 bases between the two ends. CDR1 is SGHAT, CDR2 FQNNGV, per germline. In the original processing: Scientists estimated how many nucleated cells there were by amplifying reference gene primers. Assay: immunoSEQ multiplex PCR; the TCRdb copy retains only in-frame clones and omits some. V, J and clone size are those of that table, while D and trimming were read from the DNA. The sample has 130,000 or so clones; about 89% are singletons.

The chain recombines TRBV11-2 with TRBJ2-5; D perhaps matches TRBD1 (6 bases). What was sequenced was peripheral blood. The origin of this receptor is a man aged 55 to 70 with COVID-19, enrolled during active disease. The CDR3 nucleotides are TGTGCCAGCAGCTCACAGGGTCGGGGACAAGAGACCCAGTACTTC. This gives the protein CASSSQGRGQETQYF.